These 5 T cell receptor beta chains share one sample of origin, sequenced in a study of cytomegalovirus exposure and HLA in healthy donors. The PCR made use of 60 Vbeta and 13 Jbeta primers. The data were produced by immunoSEQ multiplex PCR, yet TCRdb's version contains in-frame clones alone and is incomplete. Of roughly 180,000 clones in the sample, 77% were seen once. The sequencing sample was made of PBMCs. These receptors were collected from an older woman in good health and CMV-seropositive.

This chain connects TRBV2 to TRBJ2-1; tentative D call: TRBD2 (5 bases). This CDR3 contains 13 residues. Germline V gene lookup returns CDR1 SNHLY and CDR2 FYNNEI. Deletions cut 4 bases from V and 7 bases from J, with 11 bases between. CDR3 loop: CASSGERTNEQFF. The CDR3 region has the DNA TGTGCCAGCAGTGGGGAGAGGACGAATGAGCAGTTCTTC.

The chain links TRBV29-1 to TRBJ1-6, with D unresolved. Trimming removed 6 bases from V and 6 bases from J, with 12 bases in between. CDR1 and CDR2 (germline): SQVTM, ANQGSEA. The CDR3 loop spans 13 amino acids. The CDR3 reads CSVSEAPNSPLHF. For the CDR3, the DNA is TGCAGCGTGTCGGAGGCCCCTAATTCACCCCTCCACTTT.

This rearrangement joins TRBV18 to TRBJ2-5, with 11 positions matching TRBD2. The CDR3 covers 15 residues. The V and J ends lost 3 bases and 3 bases, in that order; junction bases with no gene match: 3. Germline lookup yields CDR1 KGHSH and CDR2 LQKENI. CDR3 nucleotides: TGTGCCAGCTCACCGACTAGCGGGGCCAAAGAGACCCAGTACTTC. Protein sequence: CASSPTSGAKETQYF.

This clone was observed a few times. The chain joins TRBV6-6 to TRBJ2-1, with 12 bases that match TRBD2. Germline lookup yields CDR1 MNHNY and CDR2 SVGAGI (reference sequence). J gave up 15 bases and V 2 bases, and 11 bases lay outside the gene matches. The CDR3 is 15 amino acids. The CDR3 nucleotides are TGTGCCAGCAGTTACGGCACTAGCGGGGGGACCCCAGTGTTCTTC. Encoded protein: CASSYGTSGGTPVFF.

The chain joins TRBV30 to TRBJ2-5, with TRBD2 matching over 11 bases. With 2 bases clipped from V and 2 bases from J, the junction kept 4 bases outside the gene matches. The CDR3 runs 15 residues. Per germline, CDR1 GTSNPN and CDR2 SVGIG (reference sequence). The CDR3 region has the DNA TGTGCCTGGAGTAAGGGACTAGCGGTACAAGAGACCCAGTACTTC. Encoded protein: CAWSKGLAVQETQYF. Drawing the rest from reference TRBV30 and TRBJ2-5, the complete variable domain is SQTIHQWPATLVQPVGSPLSLECTVEGTSNPNLYWYRQAAGRGLQLLFYSVGIGQISSEVPQNLSASRPQDRQFILSSKKLLLSDSGFYLCAWSKGLAVQETQYFGPGTRLLVL.